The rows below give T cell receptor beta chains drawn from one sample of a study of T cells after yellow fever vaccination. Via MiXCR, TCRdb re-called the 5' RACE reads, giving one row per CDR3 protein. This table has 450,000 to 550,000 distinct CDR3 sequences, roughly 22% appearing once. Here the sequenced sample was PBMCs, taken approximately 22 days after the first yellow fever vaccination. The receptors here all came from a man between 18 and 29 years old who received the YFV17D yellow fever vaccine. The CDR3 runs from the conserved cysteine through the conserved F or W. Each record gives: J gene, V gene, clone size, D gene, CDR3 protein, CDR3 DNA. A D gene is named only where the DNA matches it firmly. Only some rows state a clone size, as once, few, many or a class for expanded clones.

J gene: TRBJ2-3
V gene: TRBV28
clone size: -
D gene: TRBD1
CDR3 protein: CASLDRGLPQIIDF
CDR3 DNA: TGTGCCAGCCTGGACAGGGGGCTACCACAGATAATTGATTTT

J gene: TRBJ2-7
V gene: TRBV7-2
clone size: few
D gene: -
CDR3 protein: CASSSNPSVEQYF
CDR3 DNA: TGTGCCAGCAGCTCGAATCCTTCGGTCGAGCAGTACTTC

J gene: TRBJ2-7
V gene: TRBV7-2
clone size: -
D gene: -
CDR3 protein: CASSLSRYSYEQYF
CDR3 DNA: TGTGCCAGCAGCTTAAGCCGGTACTCCTACGAGCAGTACTTC

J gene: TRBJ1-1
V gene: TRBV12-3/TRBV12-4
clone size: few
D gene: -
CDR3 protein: CASSWGTRMNTEAFF
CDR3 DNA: TGTGCCAGCAGTTGGGGGACACGTATGAACACTGAAGCTTTCTTT

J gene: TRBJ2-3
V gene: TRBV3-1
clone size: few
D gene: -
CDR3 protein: CASSQGGDGTDTQYF
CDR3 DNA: TGTGCCAGCAGCCAAGGTGGGGACGGCACAGATACGCAGTATTTT

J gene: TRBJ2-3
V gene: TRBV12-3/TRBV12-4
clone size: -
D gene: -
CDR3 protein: CASSLAVRDAGTDTQYF
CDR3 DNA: TGTGCCAGCAGTTTAGCGGTGAGGGACGCGGGCACAGATACGCAGTATTTT

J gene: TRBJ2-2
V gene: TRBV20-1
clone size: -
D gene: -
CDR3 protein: CSASGGTTGELFF
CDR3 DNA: TGCAGTGCTAGCGGGGGAACAACCGGGGAGCTGTTTTTT

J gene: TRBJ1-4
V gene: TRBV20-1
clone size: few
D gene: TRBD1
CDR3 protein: CSAEGQGYGKLFF
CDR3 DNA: TGCAGTGCGGAGGGACAGGGGTATGGAAAACTGTTTTTT

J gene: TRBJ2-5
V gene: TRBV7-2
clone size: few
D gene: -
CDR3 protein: CASSFRGYETQYF
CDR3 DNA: TGTGCCAGCAGCTTTAGGGGCTATGAGACCCAGTACTTC

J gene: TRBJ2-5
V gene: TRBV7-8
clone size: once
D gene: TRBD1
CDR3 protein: CASSPGTGGLSETQYF
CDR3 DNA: TGTGCCAGCAGCCCTGGGACAGGGGGCTTGAGTGAGACCCAGTACTTC

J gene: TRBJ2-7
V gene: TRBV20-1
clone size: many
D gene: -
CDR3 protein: CSARAGGDEQYF
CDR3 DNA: TGCAGTGCTAGGGCGGGCGGCGACGAGCAGTACTTC

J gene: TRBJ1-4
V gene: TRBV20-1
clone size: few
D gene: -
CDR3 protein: CSAPAEGQGNEKLFF
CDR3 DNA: TGCAGTGCCCCCGCGGAGGGCCAGGGTAATGAAAAACTGTTTTTT

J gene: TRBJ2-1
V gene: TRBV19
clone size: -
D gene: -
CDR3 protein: CASSVQGMGEQFF
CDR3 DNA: TGTGCCAGTAGTGTACAGGGAATGGGTGAGCAGTTCTTC

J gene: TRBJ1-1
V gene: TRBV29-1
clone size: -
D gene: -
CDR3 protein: CSVEEIGNRAFF
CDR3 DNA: TGCAGCGTTGAAGAAATCGGGAACCGAGCTTTCTTT

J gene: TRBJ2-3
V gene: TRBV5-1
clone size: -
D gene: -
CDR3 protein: CASRVAGADTQYF
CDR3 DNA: TGCGCCAGCCGGGTAGCAGGGGCAGATACGCAGTATTTT

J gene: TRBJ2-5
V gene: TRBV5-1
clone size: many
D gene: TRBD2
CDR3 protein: CASSLVASGQETQYF
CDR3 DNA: TGTGCCAGCAGTTTAGTGGCTAGCGGACAAGAGACCCAGTACTTC

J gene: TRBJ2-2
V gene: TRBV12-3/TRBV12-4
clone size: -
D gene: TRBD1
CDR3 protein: CASSLRGTGGTGELFF
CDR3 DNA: TGTGCCAGCAGTCTGCGGGGGACAGGGGGCACCGGGGAGCTGTTTTTT

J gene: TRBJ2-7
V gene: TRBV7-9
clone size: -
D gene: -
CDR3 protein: CASSFPLVSYEQYF
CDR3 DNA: TGTGCCAGCAGCTTCCCCCTTGTCTCCTACGAGCAGTACTTC

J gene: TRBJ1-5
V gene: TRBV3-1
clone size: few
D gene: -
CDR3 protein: CASSDGLDQPQHF
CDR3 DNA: TGTGCCAGCAGCGATGGACTTGATCAGCCCCAGCATTTT

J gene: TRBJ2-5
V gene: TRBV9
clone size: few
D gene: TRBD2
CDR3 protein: CASSSPRQRGGGAKFETQYF
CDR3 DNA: TGTGCCAGCAGCTCCCCCCGCCAGCGGGGGGGCGGAGCAAAATTCGAGACCCAGTACTTC

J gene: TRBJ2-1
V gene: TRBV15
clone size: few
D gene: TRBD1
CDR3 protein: CATSTPTGTGVYNEQFF
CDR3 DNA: TGTGCCACCAGCACACCAACCGGGACAGGGGTCTACAATGAGCAGTTCTTC

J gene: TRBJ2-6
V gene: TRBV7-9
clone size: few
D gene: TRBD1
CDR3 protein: CASSLGYRGAGANVLTF
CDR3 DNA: TGTGCCAGCAGCTTAGGATACAGGGGAGCTGGGGCCAACGTCCTGACTTTC

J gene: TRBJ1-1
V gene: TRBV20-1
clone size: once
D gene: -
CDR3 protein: CSARGGWTEAFF
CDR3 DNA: TGCAGTGCTAGAGGGGGCTGGACTGAAGCTTTCTTT

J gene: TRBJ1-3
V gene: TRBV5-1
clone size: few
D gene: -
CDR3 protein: CASSLTVSGNTIYF
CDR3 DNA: TGCGCCAGCAGCTTGACCGTCTCTGGAAACACCATATATTTT

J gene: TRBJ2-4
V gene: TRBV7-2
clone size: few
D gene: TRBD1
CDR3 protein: CASSWAGRGNIQYF
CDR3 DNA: TGTGCCAGCAGCTGGGCTGGCAGGGGGAACATTCAGTACTTC

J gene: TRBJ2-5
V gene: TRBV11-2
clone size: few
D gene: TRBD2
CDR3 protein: CASQVRAGQETQYF
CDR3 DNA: TGTGCCAGCCAAGTGAGAGCGGGACAAGAGACCCAGTACTTC

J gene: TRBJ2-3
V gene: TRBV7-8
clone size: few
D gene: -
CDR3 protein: CASSPPRGADTQYF
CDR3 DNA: TGTGCCAGCAGCCCCCCGAGAGGGGCAGATACGCAGTATTTT

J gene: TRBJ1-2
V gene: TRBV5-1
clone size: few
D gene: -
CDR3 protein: CASSDGQYYGYTF
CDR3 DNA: TGCGCCAGCAGCGACGGACAGTACTATGGCTACACCTTC

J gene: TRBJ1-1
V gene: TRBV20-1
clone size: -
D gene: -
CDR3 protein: CSADTGPTEAFF
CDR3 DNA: TGCAGTGCAGATACAGGGCCCACTGAAGCTTTCTTT

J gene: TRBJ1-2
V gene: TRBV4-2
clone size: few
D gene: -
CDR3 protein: CASSQDRGRPGYGYTF
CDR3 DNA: TGTGCCAGCAGCCAAGACAGGGGACGACCGGGCTATGGCTACACCTTC

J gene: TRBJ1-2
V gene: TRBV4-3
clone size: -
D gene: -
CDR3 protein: CASSQDLGYDYGYTF
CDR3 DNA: TGCGCCAGCAGCCAAGATTTGGGATACGACTATGGCTACACCTTC

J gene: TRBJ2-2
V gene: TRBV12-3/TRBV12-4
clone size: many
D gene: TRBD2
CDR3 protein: CASRLAGTSLTGELFF
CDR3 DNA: TGTGCCAGCCGACTAGCGGGGACATCCCTCACCGGGGAGCTGTTTTTT

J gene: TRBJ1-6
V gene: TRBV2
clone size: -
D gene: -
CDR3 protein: CASRRDLSPLHF
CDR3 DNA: TGTGCCAGCAGACGGGACCTGTCACCCCTCCACTTT

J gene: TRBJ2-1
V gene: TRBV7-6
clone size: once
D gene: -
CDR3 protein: CASSSIDRHNEQFF
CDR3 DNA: TGTGCCAGCAGCTCGATCGACAGGCACAATGAGCAGTTCTTC

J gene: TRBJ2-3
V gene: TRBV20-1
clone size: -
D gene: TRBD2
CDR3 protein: CSARDPSGLDTQYF
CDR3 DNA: TGCAGTGCTAGGGACCCTAGCGGGCTAGATACGCAGTATTTT

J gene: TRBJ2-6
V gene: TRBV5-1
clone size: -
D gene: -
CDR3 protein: CASSEGGLSGANVLTF
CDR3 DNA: TGCGCCAGCAGCGAAGGGGGGTTATCTGGGGCCAACGTCCTGACTTTC

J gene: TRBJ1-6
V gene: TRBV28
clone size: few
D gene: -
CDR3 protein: CASRRTVLSYNSPLHF
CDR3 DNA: TGTGCCAGCAGGCGCACTGTGCTCTCCTATAATTCACCCCTCCACTTT